A selection of T cell receptor beta chains follows, all from one sample in a study of tumor-infiltrating lymphocytes in primary liver carcinoma. TCRdb reprocessed the multiplex PCR reads with MiXCR, giving one entry per CDR3 protein. The data show some 180,000 distinct CDR3 sequences, over 45% seen once. Specimen: peripheral blood. These receptors were obtained from a man aged 35 to 55 with primary liver carcinoma and hepatitis B virus infection. Both conserved end residues are part of each CDR3. A D gene is named only where the DNA matches it firmly. Only part of the rows carry a size: once, few, many, or a class if the clone is expanded.

size: few; D: TRBD2; V: TRBV6-5; J: TRBJ2-7; DNA: TGTGCCAGCAGTTACTCGGGGGGGAGTGGCTCCTACGAGCAGTACTTC; CDR3: CASSYSGGSGSYEQYF
size: .; D: .; V: TRBV12-3/TRBV12-4; J: TRBJ2-7; DNA: TGTGCCAGCAGTCCGTTGCTCGGGCCGGGCGGTATGGCCTACGAGCAGTACTTC; CDR3: CASSPLLGPGGMAYEQYF
size: few; D: TRBD1; V: TRBV4-1; J: TRBJ2-2; DNA: TGCGCCAGCAGCCAAGCAAGGACCAGAGGGGGCCCCGGGGAGCTGTTTTTT; CDR3: CASSQARTRGGPGELFF
size: .; D: TRBD1; V: TRBV4-1; J: TRBJ2-1; DNA: TGCGCCAGCAGCCCTTTATTAATGCAGGGACAGTGGCATGAGCAGTTCTTC; CDR3: CASSPLLMQGQWHEQFF
size: .; D: .; V: TRBV4-1; J: TRBJ2-7; DNA: TGCGCCAGCTCTGAGGGGAGAGGGAGGACCTACGAGCAGTACTTC; CDR3: CASSEGRGRTYEQYF
size: .; D: .; V: TRBV6-5; J: TRBJ1-2; DNA: TGTGCCAGCAGTAGTCCGGGACTTTCTTATGGCTACACCTTC; CDR3: CASSSPGLSYGYTF
size: many; D: .; V: TRBV29-1; J: TRBJ2-5; DNA: TGCAGCGTTGAAGATCAACTAGTTCAAGAGACCCAGTACTTC; CDR3: CSVEDQLVQETQYF
size: .; D: .; V: TRBV14; J: TRBJ2-7; DNA: TGTGCCAGCAGCCAAGAGGGCAGGGTAGGAACCTACGAGCAGTACTTC; CDR3: CASSQEGRVGTYEQYF
size: .; D: .; V: TRBV12-3/TRBV12-4; J: TRBJ1-2; DNA: TGTGCCAGCAGTTACAGGGTTACCTATGGCTACACCTTC; CDR3: CASSYRVTYGYTF
size: .; D: .; V: TRBV6-5; J: TRBJ1-6; DNA: TGTGTCAGCCTAACCCGGAGTAGCTATAATACACCCCTCCACTTT; CDR3: CVSLTRSSYNTPLHF
size: few; D: .; V: TRBV6-2/TRBV6-3; J: TRBJ1-5; DNA: TGTGCCAGTCAGAAAAATAGCAATCAGCCCCAGCATTTT; CDR3: CASQKNSNQPQHF
size: once; D: TRBD1; V: TRBV12-3/TRBV12-4; J: TRBJ2-7; DNA: TGTGCCAGCAGACAGACAGGGAATCCCCACGAGCAGTACTTC; CDR3: CASRQTGNPHEQYF
size: .; D: .; V: TRBV11-2; J: TRBJ2-1; DNA: TGTGCTAGCAACTTAAATGATGCTTATGAGCAGTTCTTC; CDR3: CASNLNDAYEQFF
size: .; D: .; V: TRBV5-6; J: TRBJ1-2; DNA: TGTGCCAGCAGCTTGGTAGTATGGGGCTACTATGGCTACACCTTC; CDR3: CASSLVVWGYYGYTF
size: .; D: TRBD1; V: TRBV28; J: TRBJ1-2; DNA: TGTGCTCCAGCTGATGGACAGGGGGTAGGCTACACCTTC; CDR3: CAPADGQGVGYTF
size: many; D: TRBD2; V: TRBV11-2; J: TRBJ2-5; DNA: TGTGCCAGCGGTAGCGGGAGTACCCAAGAGACCCAGTACTTC; CDR3: CASGSGSTQETQYF
size: .; D: .; V: TRBV6-1; J: TRBJ2-7; DNA: TGTGCCAGCGGGAGGAACAGGGCGCCCTACGAGCAGTACTTC; CDR3: CASGRNRAPYEQYF
size: few; D: TRBD2; V: TRBV6-5; J: TRBJ2-1; DNA: TGTGCCAGCAGTTGGACTAGCGGGAGAGATGAGCAGTTCTTC; CDR3: CASSWTSGRDEQFF
size: .; D: .; V: TRBV7-8; J: TRBJ2-1; DNA: TGTGCCAGCAGCTACGAGACAGCAAATGAGCAGTTCTTC; CDR3: CASSYETANEQFF
size: .; D: .; V: TRBV2; J: TRBJ1-6; DNA: TGTGCCAGCAGTGATGGCAGGGACTCACCCCTCCACTTT; CDR3: CASSDGRDSPLHF
size: .; D: .; V: TRBV12-3/TRBV12-4; J: TRBJ1-2; DNA: TGTGCCAGCAGATTGTCACAGGGAGACTATGGCTACACCTTC; CDR3: CASRLSQGDYGYTF
size: .; D: .; V: TRBV12-3/TRBV12-4; J: TRBJ2-7; DNA: TGTGCCAGCAGTTTAGAGAAGGAGCCGGGCTACGAGCAGTACTTC; CDR3: CASSLEKEPGYEQYF
size: .; D: TRBD2; V: TRBV6-1; J: TRBJ2-1; DNA: TGTGCCAGCAGTTTAGCCGGGAGGGCCAGGGAGCAGTTCTTC; CDR3: CASSLAGRAREQFF
size: many; D: .; V: TRBV11-2; J: TRBJ1-1; DNA: TGTGCCAGCAGCTTAGAAGAGGTGGGAACTGAAGCTTTCTTT; CDR3: CASSLEEVGTEAFF
size: many; D: TRBD2; V: TRBV12-3/TRBV12-4; J: TRBJ2-1; DNA: TGTGCCAGCAGCCCCTTCGGACTAGCGGGGGGCAATGAGCAGTTCTTC; CDR3: CASSPFGLAGGNEQFF